Listed below are T cell receptor beta chains from one sample, sequenced in a study of human T cells and chemical hapten exposure. TCRdb used MiXCR to reprocess the RACE reads, holding one entry per CDR3 protein. In the table there are some 380,000 distinct CDR3 sequences, approximately 5% of which are singletons. The sample was whole blood, taken in connection with sensitization to the hapten diphenylcyclopropenone (DPC). These receptors were taken from a woman aged 50 to 65 with alopecia areata. Some clones in this sample may be carry-over from other donors' samples. CDR3s include the opening cysteine and the closing phenylalanine or tryptophan. The D gene is left open where the match is weak. Some rows have no size entry. The others give once, few or many, or a class for an expanded clone.

TRBJ2-6 | NA | NA | TRBV29-1 | TGCAGCGTTGAAGTCAGCTCTGGGGCCAACGTCCTGACTTTC | CSVEVSSGANVLTF
TRBJ1-1 | many | NA | TRBV27 | TGTGCCAGCATTTCTCTTGGGCGGGGGCTAGCTTTCTTT | CASISLGRGLAFF
TRBJ2-5 | many | NA | TRBV6-6 | TGTGCCAGCAGCGGGGTAGTGCAAGAGACCCAGTACTTC | CASSGVVQETQYF
TRBJ1-1 | many | TRBD1 | TRBV9 | TGTGCCAGCAGCCCACAGGGGGCTGTTGGAGCTGAAGCTTTCTTT | CASSPQGAVGAEAFF
TRBJ2-1 | NA | NA | TRBV27 | TGTGCCAGCAGTTTATCGTCCCCTGACTACAATGAGCAGTTCTTC | CASSLSSPDYNEQFF
TRBJ2-3 | many | NA | TRBV28 | TGTGCCAGCAGTCCCCAGGTCCGCACAGATACGCAGTATTTT | CASSPQVRTDTQYF
TRBJ1-6 | few | NA | TRBV30 | TGTGCCTGGAGCTTTGTGGATTCACCCCTCCACTTT | CAWSFVDSPLHF
TRBJ1-1 | many | NA | TRBV14 | TGTGCCAGCAGCCAGAACCTGAACACTGAAGCTTTCTTT | CASSQNLNTEAFF
TRBJ2-7 | NA | TRBD2 | TRBV7-9 | TGTGCCAGCAGCCTTCTAGCGGGGGTCGCCTACGAGCAGTACTTC | CASSLLAGVAYEQYF
TRBJ2-7 | few | TRBD2 | TRBV29-1 | TGCAGCGTTGAAGATCGGGGGGATTCCGAGCAGTACTTC | CSVEDRGDSEQYF
TRBJ2-5 | NA | NA | TRBV11-2 | TGTGCCAGCAGCTTTAGGCTGCCTGGAGAGACCCAGTACTTC | CASSFRLPGETQYF